The clone carrying this T cell receptor (beta chain) was counted ten times or more. Its matching antigen is unknown. 5'RACE with 10-nucleotide random UMIs generated the cDNA. The authors obtained over 180 million TCR-beta sequences from 15-18 subjects per sequencing run. MiXCR, applied by TCRdb to the 5' RACE reads, yields one record per CDR3 protein. The data show tens of thousands of distinct CDR3 sequences, about 5% seen once. Unsorted libraries were derived from 2 million PBMCs stored at -80 C. The CDR3 consists of 15 residues. V was cut by 3 bases and J by 2 bases, with 13 bases left in between. In germline, CDR1 is SGHTA, CDR2 FQGNSA. This sample was taken from a study of neurological immune-mediated disorders. Study-wide results and caveats: The most TCR clonal expansion was seen in HTLV-1-associated myelopathy, and the least was seen in multiple sclerosis, which fell below healthy controls.

This receptor was identified in a woman in her 70s with multiple sclerosis. The sequencing input was PBMCs. V usage is TRBV7-2 and J usage is TRBJ1-2; the D gene is possibly TRBD1 (5 bases). The CDR3 sequence: CASSLGDGPNYGYTF. CDR3 nucleotides: TGTGCCAGCAGCTTGGGGGACGGACCAAACTATGGCTACACCTTC. Looking up the rest from reference TRBV7-2 and TRBJ1-2 gives the full variable domain: GAGVSQSPSNKVTEKGKDVELRCDPISGHTALYWYRQSLGQGLEFLIYFQGNSAPDKSGLPSDRFSAERTGGSVSTLTIQRTQQEDSAVYLCASSLGDGPNYGYTFGSGTRLTVV.